This T cell receptor beta chain was sequenced during a study of T cell responses to AZD1222 COVID-19 vaccine. General study findings and limits: Spike-specific TCR breadth and depth were elevated following two AZD1222 doses.

This CDR3 contains 13 residues. Losses at the gene ends were 5 bases for V and 4 bases for J; bases not matched to a gene: 3. Germline CDR1 reads LGHNA; CDR2 reads YNFKEQ. Note on this clone: Its target is unknown.

Clones were read by immunoSEQ multiplex PCR, and TCRdb kept only the in-frame ones, dropping some. The sample has 85,000 to 100,000 clones, about 88% seen once; the top ten hold 5%. Sequences were derived from peripheral blood, sampled 28 days after the second AZD1222 dose. The source of this sequence is an adult who received the AZD1222 COVID-19 vaccine. The rearrangement joins TRBV4-2 to TRBJ2-5, with TRBD1 identical over 8 bases. CDR3 amino acids: CASSAQGGETQYF. DNA of the CDR3: TGTGCCAGCAGCGCACAGGGGGGAGAGACCCAGTACTTC.